Below, one TCR beta chain is given with its context. The data were taken from a study of T cells after posttransplantation cyclophosphamide. Profiling relied on immunoSEQ multiplex PCR, and the TCRdb table lists in-frame clones only, not all of them. Counted here are roughly 17,000 clones, around 85% occurring once; the ten biggest clones make up around 27%. Control samples came 1 year after myeloablative marrow transplants with methotrexate plus calcineurin inhibitor. This sequence was found in a female patient in her late teens or twenties who received an allogeneic stem cell transplant from an unrelated donor, was CMV-positive, and had acute and chronic GVHD. Among the T cells, some may be from the graft donor. This specimen was PBMCs, taken after allogeneic stem cell transplant with calcineurin inhibitor and methotrexate.

CDR3 in amino acids: CASSVSTDTQYF. The DNA for the CDR3 is TGTGCCAGCTCAGTAAGCACAGATACGCAGTATTTT. The rearrangement links TRBV18 to TRBJ2-3; the D is unclear. V was pared by 5 bases and J by 0 bases, with 3 bases between. This CDR3 spans 12 amino acids. Per germline, CDR1 KGHSH and CDR2 LQKENI.